This T cell receptor beta chain was documented in a study of beta chain features in type 1 diabetes. Every isolated RNA sample was fully reverse transcribed, so sequencing captured expressed TCRB transcripts. Profiling relied on immunoSEQ multiplex PCR, and the TCRdb table lists in-frame clones only, not all of them. The sample records 150,000 to 200,000 clones, around 8% being singletons. Study-level points and caveats: Shortening of TCRB CDR3s, moderate but significant, appeared in all four CD4+ subsets of Type 1 diabetes patients.

Turning to this clone: Its antigen is not identified.

V gave up 3 bases and J gave up 7 bases, with 6 bases separating them. Germline-derived CDR1 and CDR2 are SGHVS and FNYEAQ. The CDR3 spans 11 residues. Sample: central memory CD4+ T cells from blood. This TCR derives from a woman younger than 30 with type 1 diabetes. The rearrangement uses TRBV7-6 and TRBJ2-5; D uncertain. Here the CDR3 reads CASSLAWTQYF. CDR3 nucleotide sequence: TGTGCCAGCAGCTTGGCCTGGACCCAGTACTTC.